Following are 13 T cell receptor beta chains from one sample sequenced in a study of blood T cell repertoires in COVID-19. Clones were read by immunoSEQ multiplex PCR, and TCRdb kept only the in-frame ones, dropping some. The repertoire holds some 99,000 clones, with around four fifths as singletons. The sequencing sample was made of peripheral blood. Every receptor here comes from an older woman with acute or convalescent COVID-19.

This chain links TRBV11-3 with TRBJ2-5, with 10 bases that match TRBD2. The trim removed 4 bases at V and 7 bases at J, leaving 6 bases unmatched. The CDR3 is 14 residues long. Germline V gene data show CDR1 as SGHNT and CDR2 as YENEEA. As DNA, the CDR3 is TGTGCCAGCAGCTCTCTAGCGGGAGACGGGACCCAGTACTTC. Translation gives CASSSLAGDGTQYF.

This chain joins TRBV19 and TRBJ1-4, with D uncertain. V was clipped by 3 bases and J by 7 bases, with 15 bases between them. The CDR3 runs 15 residues. CDR1 LNHDA and CDR2 SQIVND come from the germline V gene (reference sequence). The DNA for the CDR3 is TGTGCCAGTAGTATCTGGGCAGGCGGAGGTGAAAAACTGTTTTTT. Protein product: CASSIWAGGGEKLFF.

The chain recombines TRBV15 with TRBJ2-2; 11 bases line up with TRBD2. Germline V gene data show CDR1 as LNHNV and CDR2 as YYDKDF (reference sequence). The CDR3 spans 17 residues. V trimming: 0 bases; J trimming: 6 bases; junction bases outside the gene matches: 6. DNA for the CDR3: TGTGCCACCAGCAGAGATTCCCTAGCGGGGGGCGCCGGGGAGCTGTTTTTT. Its protein is CATSRDSLAGGAGELFF.

This clone was seen a single time. Here the CDR3 reads CASSVGNSVNTGELFF. The CDR3 bases are TGTGCCAGCAGCGTAGGTAATAGTGTGAACACCGGGGAGCTGTTTTTT. The chain employs TRBV9 and TRBJ2-2; D is unclear. Germline V gene sequence: CDR1 SGDLS, CDR2 YYNGEE. The CDR3 extends over 16 amino acids. V was shortened by 0 bases and J by 1 base, with 10 bases between the two germline ends. Full variable domain (remainder filled in from reference TRBV9 and TRBJ2-2): DSGVTQTPKHLITATGQRVTLRCSPRSGDLSVYWYQQSLDQGLQFLIQYYNGEERAKGNILERFSAQQFPDLHSELNLSSLELGDSALYFCASSVGNSVNTGELFFGEGSRLTVL.

For this clone: The junction differs from germline at one of its ends, possibly a read error. The genes are TRBV12-3 or TRBV12-4 and TRBJ1-4, with D unresolved. The CDR3 length is 11 residues. CDR3 DNA sequence: TGTGCCAGCAGACAGAATGGAAAACTGTTTTTT. It translates to CASRQNGKLFF.

This clone was seen a handful of times. This could be a read error, since a much larger clone is one nucleotide away. This CDR3 is also generated by other DNA sequences in the sample. J is TRBJ2-1 and V is TRBV2, with 8 bases fitting TRBD2. The length of the CDR3 is 14 residues. The V segment lost 8 bases and the J segment 10 bases; nucleotides outside the gene matches: 13. Germline V CDR1 and CDR2: SNHLY, FYNNEI. Here the CDR3 DNA reads TGTGCCAGCTTTGGGGCCGGGGGGGGCTTAGAGCAGTTCTTC. Translating it yields CASFGAGGGLEQFF.

V gene TRBV6-1 combines with J gene TRBJ1-5, with unresolved D. The CDR3 covers 15 residues. Between the trimmed V and J ends, which lost 5 bases and 4 bases, there was a span of 15 bases. CDR1 is MNHNS, CDR2 SASEGT, per germline. CDR3 amino acids: CASSPTRSWNQPQHF. DNA for the CDR3: TGTGCCAGCAGTCCCACCAGGTCTTGGAATCAGCCCCAGCATTTT.

The gene calls are TRBV6-4 and TRBJ1-1; D is ambiguous. V lost 10 bases and J 3 bases, leaving 9 bases between the germline ends. Germline V gene lookup returns CDR1 MRHNA and CDR2 SNTAGT. The CDR3 has 11 residues. CDR3 in DNA: TGTGCCAAGTTGCGGGACACTGAAGCTTTCTTT. It encodes CAKLRDTEAFF.

The chain joins TRBV12-3 or TRBV12-4 to TRBJ1-2; TRBD1 aligns across 9 bases. Germline trimming cut 7 bases from V and 7 bases from J; bases unmatched to any gene: 7. This CDR3 has 13 amino acids. The CDR3 region is CASKQGASFGYTF. CDR3 nucleotide sequence: TGTGCCAGCAAACAGGGGGCGTCATTTGGCTACACCTTC.

The rearrangement joins TRBV29-1 to TRBJ1-5; 8 nucleotides align to TRBD1. Germline lookup yields CDR1 SQVTM and CDR2 ANQGSEA. This CDR3 contains 13 residues. The V and J ends lost 6 bases and 7 bases, in that order; junction bases with no gene match: 8. The CDR3 sequence is CSVGQGRGQPQHF. CDR3 nucleotide sequence: TGCAGCGTCGGACAGGGCAGGGGGCAGCCCCAGCATTTT.

This chain joins TRBV4-3 and TRBJ2-2; perhaps TRBD1 as D (6 bases). V lost 1 base to trimming and J lost 6 bases, with 21 bases between them. The CDR3 length is 18 residues. Germline V gene data show CDR1 as LGHNA and CDR2 as YSLEER. CDR3 sequence (DNA): TGCGCCAGCAGCCAAGTCGAAAGCAACAGGGTTGGGGCCGGGGAGCTGTTTTTT. Translating it yields CASSQVESNRVGAGELFF.

The V and J genes are TRBV7-2 and TRBJ1-4; the D gene is possibly TRBD1 (5 bases). From germline, CDR1 is SGHTA and CDR2 FQGNSA. Trimming stripped 5 bases from V and 7 bases from J, with 11 bases between. CDR3 length: 13 residues. This CDR3 is CASSAGLAEKLFF. Written as DNA, the CDR3 is TGTGCCAGCAGCGCGGGACTTGCTGAAAAACTGTTTTTT. The whole variable domain, remainder taken from reference TRBV7-2 and TRBJ1-4, is GAGVSQSPSNKVTEKGKDVELRCDPISGHTALYWYRQSLGQGLEFLIYFQGNSAPDKSGLPSDRFSAERTGGSVSTLTIQRTQQEDSAVYLCASSAGLAEKLFFGSGTQLSVL.

The chain links TRBV6-5 to TRBJ1-2, with 11 bases that match TRBD1. Unmatched junction bases numbered 1, after V lost 9 bases and J lost 7 bases. Germline values: CDR1 MNHEY, CDR2 SVGAGI. This CDR3 has 11 residues. In nucleotides, the CDR3 is TGTGCCAGTGGGACAGGGGGTGGCTACACCTTC. Translated, it gives CASGTGGGYTF.